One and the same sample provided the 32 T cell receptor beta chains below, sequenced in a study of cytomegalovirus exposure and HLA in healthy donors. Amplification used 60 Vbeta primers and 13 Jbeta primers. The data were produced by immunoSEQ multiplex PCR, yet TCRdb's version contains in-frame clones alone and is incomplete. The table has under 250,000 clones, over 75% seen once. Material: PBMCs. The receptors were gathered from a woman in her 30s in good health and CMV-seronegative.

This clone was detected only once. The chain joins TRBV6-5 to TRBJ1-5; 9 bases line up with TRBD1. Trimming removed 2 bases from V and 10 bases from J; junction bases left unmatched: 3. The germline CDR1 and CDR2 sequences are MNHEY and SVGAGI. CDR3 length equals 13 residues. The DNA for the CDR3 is TGTGCCAGCAGTTACGGGACAGGGACCCCCCAGCATTTT. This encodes CASSYGTGTPQHF.

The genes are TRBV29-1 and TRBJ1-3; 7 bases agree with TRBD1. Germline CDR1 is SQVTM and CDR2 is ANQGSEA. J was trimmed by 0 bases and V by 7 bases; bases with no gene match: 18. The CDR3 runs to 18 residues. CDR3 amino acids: CSASQTGSGGYSGNTIYF. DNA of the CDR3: TGCAGCGCCTCCCAGACAGGGTCTGGGGGATACTCTGGAAACACCATATATTTT. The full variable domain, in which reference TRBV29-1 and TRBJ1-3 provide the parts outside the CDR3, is SAVISQKPSRDICQRGTSLTIQCQVDSQVTMMFWYRQQPGQSLTLIATANQGSEATYESGFVIDKFPISRPNLTFSTLTVSNMSPEDSSIYLCSASQTGSGGYSGNTIYFGEGSWLTVV.

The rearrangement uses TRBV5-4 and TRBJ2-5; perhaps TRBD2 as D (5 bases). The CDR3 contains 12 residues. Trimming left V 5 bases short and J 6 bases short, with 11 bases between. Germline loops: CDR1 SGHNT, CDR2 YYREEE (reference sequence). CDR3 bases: TGTGCCAGCAGTTTCGGAGGAAAGACCCAGTACTTC. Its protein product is CASSFGGKTQYF.

The CDR3 sequence is CASKLAVFLGTGELFF. The CDR3 coding sequence is TGTGCCAGCAAGCTAGCAGTCTTTCTAGGGACCGGGGAGCTGTTTTTT. V is TRBV28 and J is TRBJ2-2; the D gene is possibly TRBD2 (5 bases). Deletions cut 7 bases from V and 5 bases from J, with 20 bases between. The V gene's germline CDR1 is MDHEN and CDR2 SYDVKM. The CDR3 consists of 16 residues.

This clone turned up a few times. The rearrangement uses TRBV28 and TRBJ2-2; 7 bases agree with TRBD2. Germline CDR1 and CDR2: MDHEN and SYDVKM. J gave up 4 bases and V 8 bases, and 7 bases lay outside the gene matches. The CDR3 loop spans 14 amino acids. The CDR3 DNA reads TGTGCCAGCTGTATCACTAGCGCCACCGGGGAGCTGTTTTTT. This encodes CASCITSATGELFF.

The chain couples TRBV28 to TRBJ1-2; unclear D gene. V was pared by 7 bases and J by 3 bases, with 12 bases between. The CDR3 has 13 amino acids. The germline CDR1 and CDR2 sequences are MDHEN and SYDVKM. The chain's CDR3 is CASIAAGDYGYTF. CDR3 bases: TGTGCCAGCATCGCTGCCGGAGACTATGGCTACACCTTC.

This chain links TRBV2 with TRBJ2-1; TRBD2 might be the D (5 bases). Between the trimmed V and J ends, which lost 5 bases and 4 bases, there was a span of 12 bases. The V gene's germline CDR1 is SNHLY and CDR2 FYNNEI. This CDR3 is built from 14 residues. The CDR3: CASSLTRLYNEQFF. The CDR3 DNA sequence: TGTGCCAGCAGTTTAACTAGACTGTACAATGAGCAGTTCTTC.

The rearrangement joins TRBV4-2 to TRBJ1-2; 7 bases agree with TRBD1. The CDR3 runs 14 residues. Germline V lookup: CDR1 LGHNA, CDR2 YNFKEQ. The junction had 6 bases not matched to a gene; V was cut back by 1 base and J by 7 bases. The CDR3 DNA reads TGTGCCAGCAGCCAAGGTTGGACAGGTCTTGGCTACACCTTC. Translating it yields CASSQGWTGLGYTF.

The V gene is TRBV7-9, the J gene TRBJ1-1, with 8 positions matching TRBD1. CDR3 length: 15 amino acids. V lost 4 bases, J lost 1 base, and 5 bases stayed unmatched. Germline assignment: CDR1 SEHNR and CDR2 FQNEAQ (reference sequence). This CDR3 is CASSSWTGKNTEAFF. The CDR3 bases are TGTGCCAGCAGCTCCTGGACAGGGAAGAACACTGAAGCTTTCTTT.

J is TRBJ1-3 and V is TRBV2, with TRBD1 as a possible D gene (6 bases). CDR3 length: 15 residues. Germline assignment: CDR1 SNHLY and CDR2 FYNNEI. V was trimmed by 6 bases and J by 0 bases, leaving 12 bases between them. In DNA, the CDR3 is TGTGCCAGCAGGAAAGACAGGAACTCTGGAAACACCATATATTTT. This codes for CASRKDRNSGNTIYF.

The chain's CDR3 is CAIRRIQLAGDTGELFF. The CDR3 bases are TGTGCCATCAGAAGAATACAACTAGCGGGAGATACCGGGGAGCTGTTTTTT. The chain couples TRBV10-3 to TRBJ2-2, with 11 bases matching TRBD2. V was clipped by 6 bases and J by 5 bases; unmatched bases: 11. Germline-derived CDR1 and CDR2 are ENHRY and SYGVKD. The CDR3 spans 17 residues.

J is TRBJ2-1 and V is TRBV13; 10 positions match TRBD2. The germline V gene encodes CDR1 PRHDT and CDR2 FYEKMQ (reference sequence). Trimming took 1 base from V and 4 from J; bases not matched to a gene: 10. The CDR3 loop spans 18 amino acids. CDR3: CASSLASGRSRAYNEQFF. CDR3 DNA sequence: TGTGCCAGCAGCTTAGCTAGCGGGAGAAGTAGGGCTTACAATGAGCAGTTCTTC.

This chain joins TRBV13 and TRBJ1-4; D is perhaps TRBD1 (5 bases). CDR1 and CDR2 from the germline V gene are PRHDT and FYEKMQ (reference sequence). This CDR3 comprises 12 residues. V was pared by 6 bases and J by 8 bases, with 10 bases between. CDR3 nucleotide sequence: TGTGCCAGCAGGGGGCAAGAGGAAAAACTGTTTTTT. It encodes CASRGQEEKLFF.

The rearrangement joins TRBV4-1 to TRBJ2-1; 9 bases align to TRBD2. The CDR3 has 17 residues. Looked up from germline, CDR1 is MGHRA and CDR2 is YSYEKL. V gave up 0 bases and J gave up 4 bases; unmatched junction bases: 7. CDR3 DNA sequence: TGCGCCAGCAGCCAAGATCGAGGCGGGGGGGGGTACAATGAGCAGTTCTTC. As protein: CASSQDRGGGGYNEQFF.

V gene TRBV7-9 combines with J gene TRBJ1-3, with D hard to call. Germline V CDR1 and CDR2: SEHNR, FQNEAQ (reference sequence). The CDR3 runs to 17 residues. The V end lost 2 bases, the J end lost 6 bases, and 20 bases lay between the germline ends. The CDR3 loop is CASSLIGGPAGSNTIYF. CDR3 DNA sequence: TGTGCCAGCAGCTTAATCGGAGGACCGGCGGGGTCAAACACCATATATTTT.

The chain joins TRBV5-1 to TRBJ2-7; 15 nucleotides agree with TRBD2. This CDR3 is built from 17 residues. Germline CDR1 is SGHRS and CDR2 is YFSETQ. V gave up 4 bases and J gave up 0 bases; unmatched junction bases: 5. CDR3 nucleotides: TGCGCCAGCAGCGCGGGACTAGCGGGAGGCCCCTCCTACGAGCAGTACTTC. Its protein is CASSAGLAGGPSYEQYF.

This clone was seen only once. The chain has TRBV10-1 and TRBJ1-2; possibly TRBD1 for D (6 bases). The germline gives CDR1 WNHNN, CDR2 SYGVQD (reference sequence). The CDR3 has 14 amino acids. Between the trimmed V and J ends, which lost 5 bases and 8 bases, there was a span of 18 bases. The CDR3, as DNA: TGCGCCAGCAGTTCGGACCGGGGGGGCCTGGGCTACACCTTC. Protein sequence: CASSSDRGGLGYTF.

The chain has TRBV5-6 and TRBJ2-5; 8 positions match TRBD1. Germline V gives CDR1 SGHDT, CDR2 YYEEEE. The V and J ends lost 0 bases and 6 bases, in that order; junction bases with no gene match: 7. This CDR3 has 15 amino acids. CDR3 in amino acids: CASSLGTGIGKTQYF. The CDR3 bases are TGTGCCAGCAGCTTGGGGACAGGGATCGGAAAGACCCAGTACTTC.

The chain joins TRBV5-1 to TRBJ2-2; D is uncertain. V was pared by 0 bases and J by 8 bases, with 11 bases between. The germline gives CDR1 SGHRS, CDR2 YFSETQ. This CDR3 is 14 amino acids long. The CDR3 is CASSLEIARGELFF. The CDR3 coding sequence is TGCGCCAGCAGCTTGGAGATCGCTAGGGGGGAGCTGTTTTTT.

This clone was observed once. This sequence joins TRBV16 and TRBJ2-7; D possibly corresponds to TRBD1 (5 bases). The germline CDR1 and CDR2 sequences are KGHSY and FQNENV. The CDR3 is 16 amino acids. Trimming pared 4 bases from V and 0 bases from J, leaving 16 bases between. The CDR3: CASSLFSDTSSYEQYF. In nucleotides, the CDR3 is TGTGCCAGCAGCCTCTTCTCGGACACCTCCTCCTACGAGCAGTACTTC.

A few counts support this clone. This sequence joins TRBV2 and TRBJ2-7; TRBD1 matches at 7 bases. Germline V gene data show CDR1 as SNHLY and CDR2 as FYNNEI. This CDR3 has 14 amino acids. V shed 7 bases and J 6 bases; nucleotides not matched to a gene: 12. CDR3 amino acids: CASINPTGWSEQYF. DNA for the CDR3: TGTGCCAGCATTAACCCGACAGGGTGGAGCGAGCAGTACTTC.

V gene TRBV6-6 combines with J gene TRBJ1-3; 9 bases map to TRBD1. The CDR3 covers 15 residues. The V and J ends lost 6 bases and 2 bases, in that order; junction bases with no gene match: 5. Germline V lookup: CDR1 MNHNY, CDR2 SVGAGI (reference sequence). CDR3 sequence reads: CASSLGTGTGNTIYF. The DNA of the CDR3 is TGTGCCAGCAGCCTCGGGACAGGGACTGGAAACACCATATATTTT.

This chain's CDR3 is CAWRKVAGTYEQYF. The DNA of the CDR3 is TGTGCCTGGAGGAAAGTAGCCGGGACCTACGAGCAGTACTTC. The chain carries TRBV30 and TRBJ2-7; D might be TRBD2 (5 bases). This CDR3 is 14 amino acids long. V was shortened by 3 bases and J by 2 bases, with 14 bases between the two germline ends. The germline V gene has CDR1 GTSNPN and CDR2 SVGIG (reference sequence).

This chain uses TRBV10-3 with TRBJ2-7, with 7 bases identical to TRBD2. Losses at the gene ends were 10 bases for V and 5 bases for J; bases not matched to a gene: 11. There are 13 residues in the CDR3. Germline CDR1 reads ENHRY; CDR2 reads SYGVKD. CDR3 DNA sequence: TGTGCCACCCGGGGCGGGAGCTGGGACGAGCAGTACTTC. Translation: CATRGGSWDEQYF.

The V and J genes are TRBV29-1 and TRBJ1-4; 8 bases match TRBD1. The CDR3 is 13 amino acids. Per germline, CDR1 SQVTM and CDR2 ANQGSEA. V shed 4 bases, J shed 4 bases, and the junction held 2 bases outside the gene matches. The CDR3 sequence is CSVGTGNNEKLFF. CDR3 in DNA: TGCAGCGTTGGGACAGGGAATAATGAAAAACTGTTTTTT.

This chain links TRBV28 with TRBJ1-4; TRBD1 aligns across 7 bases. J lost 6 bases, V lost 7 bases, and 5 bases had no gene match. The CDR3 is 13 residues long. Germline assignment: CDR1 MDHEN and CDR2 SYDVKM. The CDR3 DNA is TGTGCCAGCAATTACCAGGGGGATGAAAAACTGTTTTTT. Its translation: CASNYQGDEKLFF. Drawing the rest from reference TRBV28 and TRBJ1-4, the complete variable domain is DVKVTQSSRYLVKRTGEKVFLECVQDMDHENMFWYRQDPGLGLRLIYFSYDVKMKEKGDIPEGYSVSREKKERFSLILESASTNQTSMYLCASNYQGDEKLFFGSGTQLSVL.

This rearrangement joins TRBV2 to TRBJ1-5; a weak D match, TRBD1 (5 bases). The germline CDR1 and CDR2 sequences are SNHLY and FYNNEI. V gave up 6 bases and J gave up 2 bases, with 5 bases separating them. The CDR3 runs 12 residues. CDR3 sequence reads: CASRQGNQPQHF. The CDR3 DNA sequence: TGTGCCAGCAGACAGGGCAATCAGCCCCAGCATTTT.

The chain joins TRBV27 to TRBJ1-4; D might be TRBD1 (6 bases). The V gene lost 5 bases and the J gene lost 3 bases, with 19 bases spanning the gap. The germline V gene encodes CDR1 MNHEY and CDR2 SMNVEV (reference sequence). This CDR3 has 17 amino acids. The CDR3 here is CASSPRTEPAANEKLFF. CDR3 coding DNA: TGTGCCAGCAGTCCCCGGACAGAGCCCGCGGCTAATGAAAAACTGTTTTTT. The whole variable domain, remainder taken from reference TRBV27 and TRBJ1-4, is EAQVTQNPRYLITVTGKKLTVTCSQNMNHEYMSWYRQDPGLGLRQIYYSMNVEVTDKGDVPEGYKVSRKEKRNFPLILESPSPNQTSLYFCASSPRTEPAANEKLFFGSGTQLSVL.

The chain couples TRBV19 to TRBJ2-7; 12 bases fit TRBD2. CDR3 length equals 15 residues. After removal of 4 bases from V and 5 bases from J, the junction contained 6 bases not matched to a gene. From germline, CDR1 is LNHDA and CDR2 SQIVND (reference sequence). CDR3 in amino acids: CASSTRLAGVHEQYF. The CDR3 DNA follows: TGTGCCAGTAGTACCAGACTAGCGGGAGTGCACGAGCAGTACTTC.

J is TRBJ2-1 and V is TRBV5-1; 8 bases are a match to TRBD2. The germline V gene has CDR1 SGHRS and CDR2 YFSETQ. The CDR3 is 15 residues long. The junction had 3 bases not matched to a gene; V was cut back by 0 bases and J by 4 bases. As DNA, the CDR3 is TGCGCCAGCAGCTTGGCGTCGGGGGGGTACAATGAGCAGTTCTTC. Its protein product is CASSLASGGYNEQFF.

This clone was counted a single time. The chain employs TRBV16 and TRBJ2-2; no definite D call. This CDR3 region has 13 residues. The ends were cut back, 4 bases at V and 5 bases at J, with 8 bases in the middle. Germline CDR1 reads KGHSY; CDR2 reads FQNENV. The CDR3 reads CASSPAATGELFF. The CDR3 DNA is TGTGCCAGCAGCCCTGCGGCGACCGGGGAGCTGTTTTTT.

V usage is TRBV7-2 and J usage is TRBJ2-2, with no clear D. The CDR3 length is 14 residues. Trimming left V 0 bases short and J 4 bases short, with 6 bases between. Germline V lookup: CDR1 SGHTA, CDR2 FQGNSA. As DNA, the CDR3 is TGTGCCAGCAGCTTAGCTCGAGTCACCGGGGAGCTGTTTTTT. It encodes CASSLARVTGELFF. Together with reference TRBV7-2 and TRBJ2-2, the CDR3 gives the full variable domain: GAGVSQSPSNKVTEKGKDVELRCDPISGHTALYWYRQSLGQGLEFLIYFQGNSAPDKSGLPSDRFSAERTGGSVSTLTIQRTQQEDSAVYLCASSLARVTGELFFGEGSRLTVL.